This T cell receptor beta chain was recovered during a study of OX40 agonist ivuxolimab in advanced cancers. Whole-study context: The mean age was about 57 years, ranging from about 23 to 85, with less than 90% of participants male.

TCRdb keeps only in-frame clones here, not all; method: immunoSEQ multiplex PCR. The top ten clones hold about 0.25% of a sample with more than 85,000 clones, about 92% of them seen once. With baseline, cycle 4 day 1, and cycle 7 day 1 as timepoints, blood was sampled. Study conclusions and caveats: At 0.1 to 3.0 mg/kg, clonal expansion of CD4+ and CD8+ blood T cells had occurred by week 6.

From germline, CDR1 is LGHNA and CDR2 YSLEER. The length of the CDR3 is 15 residues. Between the trimmed V and J ends, which lost 0 bases and 6 bases, there was a span of 14 bases. Concerning this clone itself: The target antigen is unknown.

The material was CD4+ or CD8+ T cells sorted from blood, obtained in a trial of the OX40 agonist ivuxolimab. The sequence derives from an adult with an advanced solid tumor such as melanoma, head and neck, liver or kidney cancer. This chain connects TRBV4-3 to TRBJ2-5; D gene ambiguous. CDR3 region: CASSQDLAGGKTQYF. CDR3 bases: TGCGCCAGCAGCCAAGATTTGGCAGGCGGAAAGACCCAGTACTTC.